The T cell receptor (beta chain) under discussion was sequenced for a study of blood T cell repertoires in COVID-19. In the study overall: The United States, Italy and Spain provided the acute and convalescent COVID-19 samples. T cells, B-cell-depleted T cells, or PBMCs supplied cDNA or gDNA.

Authors' methods: It was from reference gene primer amplification that nucleated cell counts were estimated. TCRdb's copy holds only in-frame clones and misses some; the assay was immunoSEQ multiplex PCR. The DNA gave D and trimming, while V, J and clone size come from that table. Seen here are around 60,000 clones, more than 80% observed once, and the top ten hold about 15%. This clone was counted ten times or more. The sequence was collected from an elderly man with acute or convalescent COVID-19. Specimen: peripheral blood.

In nucleotides, the CDR3 is TGTGCCAGCAGCTTATTACCAGGGGCGACTGAAGCTTTCTTT. This gives the protein CASSLLPGATEAFF. The V gene is TRBV13, the J gene TRBJ1-1; possible D gene TRBD1, 6 bases. Germline V gives CDR1 PRHDT, CDR2 FYEKMQ (reference sequence). V lost 2 bases, J lost 5 bases, and 12 bases lay in between. The CDR3 spans 14 residues.